This TCR beta chain originates from a study of blood T cell repertoires in COVID-19. The method was immunoSEQ multiplex PCR; TCRdb's version includes in-frame clones alone and lacks a portion of them. The table records a few hundred thousand clones, roughly 87% of them present only once. This CDR3 has 13 amino acids. The V end was cut by 4 bases, the J end by 4 bases, with 7 bases between. Germline V gene data show CDR1 as MGHRA and CDR2 as YSYEKL. V is TRBV4-1 and J is TRBJ1-4; D is uncertain. The TCR sequence derives from a man aged 18 to 29 who had recovered from COVID-19. Sequences were obtained from PBMCs or T cells enriched from blood (not recorded which). CDR3: CASSRTDNEKLFF. CDR3 sequence (DNA): TGCGCCAGCAGCCGTACAGATAATGAAAAACTGTTTTTT.